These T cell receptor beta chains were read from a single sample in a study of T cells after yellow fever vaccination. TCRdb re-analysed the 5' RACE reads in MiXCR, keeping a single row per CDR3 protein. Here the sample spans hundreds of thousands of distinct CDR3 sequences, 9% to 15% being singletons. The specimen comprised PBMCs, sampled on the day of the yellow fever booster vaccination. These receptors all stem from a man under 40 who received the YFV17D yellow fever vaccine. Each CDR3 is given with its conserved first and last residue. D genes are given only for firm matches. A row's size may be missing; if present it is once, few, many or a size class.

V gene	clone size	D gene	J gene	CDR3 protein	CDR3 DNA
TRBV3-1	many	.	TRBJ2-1	CASSQERLVGFEQFF	TGTGCCAGCAGCCAAGAGCGACTGGTCGGGTTTGAGCAGTTCTTC
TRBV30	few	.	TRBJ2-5	CAWSGETQYF	TGTGCCTGGAGTGGCGAGACCCAGTACTTC
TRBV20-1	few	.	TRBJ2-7	CSANKPGKSSYEQYF	TGCAGTGCTAACAAGCCGGGGAAGAGCTCCTACGAGCAGTACTTC
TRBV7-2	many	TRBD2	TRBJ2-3	CASSSPGGADTQYF	TGTGCCAGCAGCTCTCCGGGAGGAGCAGATACGCAGTATTTT
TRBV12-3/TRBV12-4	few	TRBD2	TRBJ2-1	CASTRLAGGWKNEQFF	TGTGCCAGCACTAGGCTAGCGGGAGGGTGGAAAAATGAGCAGTTCTTC
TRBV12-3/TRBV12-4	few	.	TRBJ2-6	CASSFGLSGANVLTF	TGTGCCAGCAGTTTCGGTCTCTCTGGGGCCAACGTCCTGACTTTC
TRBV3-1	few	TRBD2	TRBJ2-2	CASSQEPRLAGTGELFF	TGTGCCAGCAGCCAAGAGCCCCGGCTAGCGGGCACCGGGGAGCTGTTTTTT
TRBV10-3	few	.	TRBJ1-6	CAITGDLNNSPLHF	TGTGCCATCACTGGGGACCTCAATAATTCACCCCTCCACTTT
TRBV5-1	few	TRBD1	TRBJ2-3	CASSSDGTPDRGHTQYF	TGCGCCAGCAGCTCGGACGGGACCCCCGACAGGGGACATACGCAGTATTTT
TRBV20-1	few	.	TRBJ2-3	CSARDFGGTDTQYF	TGCAGTGCTAGAGATTTCGGAGGCACAGATACGCAGTATTTT
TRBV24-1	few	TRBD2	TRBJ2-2	CATSDPSSGNTGELFF	TGTGCCACCAGTGATCCTTCTAGCGGAAACACCGGGGAGCTGTTTTTT
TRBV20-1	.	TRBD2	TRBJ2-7	CSVSTSGSGEQYF	TGCAGTGTATCGACTAGCGGGAGCGGCGAGCAGTACTTC
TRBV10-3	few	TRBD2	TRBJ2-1	CAISASGRAYNEQFF	TGTGCCATCTCCGCGAGCGGGAGGGCCTACAATGAGCAGTTCTTC
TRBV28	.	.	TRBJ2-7	CACQTNFYEQYF	TGTGCCTGTCAGACTAATTTCTACGAGCAGTACTTC
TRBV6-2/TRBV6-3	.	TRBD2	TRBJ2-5	CAIREDLQETQYF	TGTGCCATCCGGGAGGACCTCCAAGAGACCCAGTACTTC
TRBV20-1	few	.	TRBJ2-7	CSARFGTRYEQYF	TGCAGTGCTAGGTTTGGAACTAGGTACGAGCAGTACTTC
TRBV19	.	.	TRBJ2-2	CASRARPTGELFF	TGTGCCAGTCGAGCCAGACCAACCGGGGAGCTGTTTTTT
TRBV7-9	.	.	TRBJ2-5	CASSLLLYPETQYF	TGTGCCAGCAGCCTCCTCCTTTACCCGGAGACCCAGTACTTC
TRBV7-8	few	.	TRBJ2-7	CASSPAAYVVQYF	TGTGCCAGCAGCCCCGCGGCATATGTGGTCCAGTACTTC
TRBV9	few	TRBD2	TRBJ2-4	CASSAGLAGATKNIQYF	TGTGCCAGCAGCGCGGGACTAGCGGGAGCTACCAAAAACATTCAGTACTTC
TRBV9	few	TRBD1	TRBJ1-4	CASSVTGANEKLFF	TGTGCCAGCAGCGTCACAGGGGCGAATGAAAAACTGTTTTTT
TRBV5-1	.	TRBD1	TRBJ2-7	CASSLVTGSSYEQYF	TGCGCCAGCAGCTTGGTGACAGGGAGCTCCTACGAGCAGTACTTC
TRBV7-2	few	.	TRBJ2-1	CASSLGGTRWDEQFF	TGTGCCAGCAGCTTAGGGGGCACTAGATGGGATGAGCAGTTCTTC
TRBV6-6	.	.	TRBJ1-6	CATLINYNSPLHF	TGTGCCACACTTATTAATTATAATTCACCCCTCCACTTT
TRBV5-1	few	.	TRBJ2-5	CASSLGVRLQETQYF	TGCGCCAGCAGCTTGGGTGTCCGTCTCCAAGAGACCCAGTACTTC
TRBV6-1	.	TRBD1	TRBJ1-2	CASKWDRSNYGYTF	TGTGCCAGCAAATGGGACAGGAGTAACTATGGCTACACCTTC
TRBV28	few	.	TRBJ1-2	CASSIPNHARGHPLGGYTF	TGTGCCAGCAGCATACCGAACCACGCAAGGGGACACCCTCTGGGAGGCTACACCTTC